The sequence of this T cell receptor beta chain was determined in a study of OX40 agonist ivuxolimab in advanced cancers. Study-wide background: Of the patients, three showed partial responses, one with hepatocellular carcinoma and two with cutaneous melanoma.

Clones were read by immunoSEQ multiplex PCR, and TCRdb kept only the in-frame ones, dropping some. The table has some 65,000 clones, around nine tenths seen once. The receptor was isolated from an adult with an advanced solid tumor such as melanoma, head and neck, liver or kidney cancer. The input for sequencing was CD4+ or CD8+ T cells sorted from blood, taken in a trial of the OX40 agonist ivuxolimab.

The CDR3 region is CASSADRVYTGELFF. The CDR3 bases are TGCGCCAGCAGCGCCGACAGGGTTTACACCGGGGAGCTGTTTTTT. The rearrangement uses TRBV5-1 and TRBJ2-2; 7 nucleotides align to TRBD1. Germline loops: CDR1 SGHRS, CDR2 YFSETQ. The V gene end was trimmed by 4 bases and the J gene end by 3 bases; junction bases not matched to a gene: 6. The CDR3 has 15 amino acids. The whole variable domain, remainder taken from reference TRBV5-1 and TRBJ2-2, is KAGVTQTPRYLIKTRGQQVTLSCSPISGHRSVSWYQQTPGQGLQFLFEYFSETQRNKGNFPGRFSGRQFSNSRSEMNVSTLELGDSALYLCASSADRVYTGELFFGEGSRLTVL.